Each of the 28 T cell receptor beta chains below was sequenced from the same sample in a study of T cells after yellow fever vaccination. Using its own MiXCR run on the 5' RACE reads, TCRdb lists one record per CDR3 protein. The repertoire includes about 260,000 distinct CDR3 sequences, about 5% of them detected once, and roughly 3.4% sits in the top ten. The sequenced sample was CD4+ T cells sorted from PBMCs, obtained on the day of the yellow fever booster vaccination. All receptors come from a man between 18 and 29 years old who received the YFV17D yellow fever vaccine.

The chain uses TRBV12-3 or TRBV12-4 and TRBJ2-7; 11 bases align to TRBD2. CDR3 length: 14 amino acids. V trimming: 5 bases; J trimming: 7 bases; junction bases outside the gene matches: 7. CDR3 protein: CASSGLAGGREQYF. As DNA, the CDR3 is TGTGCCAGCAGTGGACTAGCGGGCGGCCGGGAGCAGTACTTC.

This clonotype showed up just a few times. The chain employs TRBV3-1 and TRBJ1-5; D gene unclear. The CDR3 sequence is 15 residues long. Trimming removed 0 bases at V and 4 bases at J, with 10 bases between. In germline, CDR1 is LGHDT, CDR2 YNNKEL (reference sequence). The CDR3 bases are TGTGCCAGCAGCCAAGAGTCCTACCCGAATCAGCCCCAGCATTTT. Translating gives CASSQESYPNQPQHF.

With regard to this clonotype: A read error is possible here, since a much larger clone lies one base away. This chain uses TRBV20-1 with TRBJ2-7, with D possibly TRBD1 on 6 matching bases. From germline, CDR1 is DFQATT and CDR2 SNEGSKA (reference sequence). There are 15 residues in the CDR3. V lost 0 bases and J 4 bases, leaving 16 bases between the germline ends. The CDR3 protein is CSARDQGWGQYEQYF. The DNA of the CDR3 is TGCAGTGCTAGAGATCAGGGCTGGGGGCAGTACGAGCAGTACTTC.

This clonotype showed up many times. V gene TRBV5-1 combines with J gene TRBJ1-5, with 7 bases aligning to TRBD1. From germline, CDR1 is SGHRS and CDR2 YFSETQ. V shed 3 bases, J shed 6 bases, and the junction held 6 bases outside the gene matches. The CDR3 runs 14 residues. The CDR3 reads CASSSGQPGQPQHF. DNA of the CDR3: TGCGCCAGCAGCTCGGGACAGCCCGGTCAGCCCCAGCATTTT.

This clonotype was detected ten times or more. One end of the junction does not line up with germline, which may come from a read error. The chain couples TRBV10-1 to TRBJ2-7; a weak D match, TRBD1 (6 bases). CDR3 size: 12 residues. CDR1 and CDR2 from the germline V gene are WNHNN and SYGVQD (reference sequence). The CDR3 DNA reads as TGCGCCAGCAGTGAGTCGTGGGGGACACCGAACTTC. Residues: CASSESWGTPNF.

This clonotype was observed a few times. This CDR3 reads CASSPTVSSYNSPLHF. CDR3 sequence (DNA): TGTGCCAGCAGCCCGACAGTAAGCTCCTATAATTCACCCCTCCACTTT. V and J are TRBV6-5 and TRBJ1-6; possible D gene TRBD1, 5 bases. This CDR3 region has 16 residues. Germline-derived CDR1 and CDR2 are MNHEY and SVGAGI. Trimming removed 6 bases from V and 0 bases from J, with 12 bases in between.

The rearrangement joins TRBV19 to TRBJ2-5, with 8 nucleotides matching TRBD1. V was clipped by 5 bases and J by 5 bases; unmatched bases: 16. Germline values: CDR1 LNHDA, CDR2 SQIVND (reference sequence). The CDR3 has 17 residues. The CDR3 region has the DNA TGTGCCAGTAGTGCGAGGGGACAGGTCGGGCGGATGGAGACCCAGTACTTC. This gives the protein CASSARGQVGRMETQYF.

This clonotype was observed at least ten times. The V gene is TRBV10-3, the J gene TRBJ2-1, with 16 positions matching TRBD2. V shed 5 bases, J shed 9 bases, and the junction held 10 bases outside the gene matches. The length of the CDR3 is 17 residues. Germline CDR1 is ENHRY and CDR2 is SYGVKD. CDR3 nucleotide sequence: TGTGCCATCAGTTTAGGAGGGACTAGCGGGGGGGCTGGTGAGCAGTTCTTC. Translating it yields CAISLGGTSGGAGEQFF.

Many counts were recorded for this clonotype. The V call is TRBV5-6, the J call TRBJ2-1; D is uncertain. The CDR3 covers 16 residues. Trimming stripped 1 base from V and 7 bases from J, with 18 bases between. From germline, CDR1 is SGHDT and CDR2 YYEEEE. CDR3 coding DNA: TGTGCCAGCAGCTTGCGTTTACTGGGTCGACGGAATGAGCAGTTCTTC. Protein product: CASSLRLLGRRNEQFF.

There are a few counts of this clonotype. The chain is built from TRBV7-2 and TRBJ2-5; perhaps TRBD2 as D (6 bases). The CDR3 contains 14 residues. V gave up 5 bases and J gave up 5 bases, with 15 bases separating them. Germline V gene data show CDR1 as SGHTA and CDR2 as FQGNSA. CDR3 sequence reads: CASSPRAGWETQYF. The DNA of the CDR3 is TGTGCCAGCAGCCCCCGGGCGGGGTGGGAGACCCAGTACTTC. The complete variable domain, with remaining parts taken from reference TRBV7-2 and TRBJ2-5, reads GAGVSQSPSNKVTEKGKDVELRCDPISGHTALYWYRQSLGQGLEFLIYFQGNSAPDKSGLPSDRFSAERTGGSVSTLTIQRTQQEDSAVYLCASSPRAGWETQYFGPGTRLLVL.

The sample holds a few counts of this clonotype. The junction and the germline gene differ at one end; a read error may be behind it. The chain uses TRBV5-1 and TRBJ2-7; D is possibly TRBD2 (5 bases). Per the germline V gene, CDR1 is SGHRS and CDR2 is YFSETQ. The CDR3 covers 13 residues. The CDR3 loop reads CASSAPGSSEQYF. The CDR3 coding sequence is TGCGCCAGCAGCGCTCCGGGGTCCTCCGAGCAGTACTTC.

This clonotype was seen at least ten times. This chain links TRBV5-1 with TRBJ2-3, with D perhaps matching TRBD1 (6 bases). From germline, CDR1 is SGHRS and CDR2 YFSETQ. Between the trimmed V and J ends, which lost 2 bases and 4 bases, there was a span of 17 bases. This CDR3 comprises 16 residues. The CDR3 reads CASSFEGHQRADTQYF. The CDR3 bases are TGCGCCAGCAGCTTTGAGGGACATCAACGCGCAGATACGCAGTATTTT.

The chain combines TRBV4-3 with TRBJ2-7, with D perhaps matching TRBD2 (5 bases). The ends were cut back, 0 bases at V and 6 bases at J, with 39 bases in the middle. The germline V gene has CDR1 LGHNA and CDR2 YSLEER. This CDR3 has 23 residues. CDR3 DNA: TGCGCCAGCAGCCAAGATGGGGAGTGTCGGAAGGGAAGTAGGGTTCTTTCTCGGCTCGAGCAGTACGTC. Translation: CASSQDGECRKGSRVLSRLEQYV.

The sample holds a few counts of this clonotype. V usage is TRBV7-2 and J usage is TRBJ2-7, with TRBD1 as a possible D gene (6 bases). CDR1 and CDR2 (germline): SGHTA, FQGNSA. The CDR3 is 15 residues long. The V and J ends lost 1 base and 3 bases respectively, with 13 bases between them. DNA for the CDR3: TGTGCCAGCAGCTTAGTTAGGGGGACCCACTACGAGCAGTACTTC. This gives the protein CASSLVRGTHYEQYF.

This chain uses TRBV9 with TRBJ2-6; no reliable D call. In germline, CDR1 is SGDLS, CDR2 YYNGEE. The CDR3 has 15 amino acids. Trimming left V 0 bases short and J 13 bases short, with 17 bases between. The CDR3 coding sequence is TGTGCCAGCAGCGTAGCTACGGAATACGCCTGGGTCCTGACTTTC. Its protein product is CASSVATEYAWVLTF.

This clonotype appeared many times. The rearrangement uses TRBV4-2 and TRBJ1-1; tentatively, D is TRBD1 (5 bases). CDR1 LGHNA and CDR2 YNFKEQ come from the germline V gene. The CDR3 length is 17 residues. The V and J ends lost 0 bases and 1 base respectively, with 15 bases between them. CDR3 in DNA: TGTGCCAGCAGCCAAGATATGGAAGGGGTCGGGAACACTGAAGCTTTCTTT. Protein: CASSQDMEGVGNTEAFF.

The table lists this clonotype with many counts. The chain has TRBV29-1 and TRBJ2-3; D unresolved. CDR1 and CDR2 from the germline V gene are SQVTM and ANQGSEA. The CDR3 is 14 residues long. Trimming removed 0 bases at V and 10 bases at J, with 17 bases between. CDR3: CSVEDLGLTQPQYF. The CDR3 coding sequence is TGCAGCGTTGAAGATTTGGGCCTCACCCAACCGCAGTATTTT.

This clonotype was seen at least ten times. The chain couples TRBV5-1 to TRBJ1-1; tentatively, D is TRBD1 (5 bases). V lost 2 bases to trimming and J lost 11 bases, with 19 bases between them. CDR3 length: 14 amino acids. Germline V gene data show CDR1 as SGHRS and CDR2 as YFSETQ. CDR3 nucleotide sequence: TGCGCCAGCAGCTTCGGGGATGGCCAGGGCTTGGCTTTCTTT. It encodes CASSFGDGQGLAFF.

This clonotype has a handful of counts. V usage is TRBV20-1 and J usage is TRBJ1-2; D not resolved. The germline CDR1 and CDR2 sequences are DFQATT and SNEGSKA (reference sequence). The CDR3 extends over 12 amino acids. V lost 3 bases, J lost 5 bases, and 10 bases lay in between. For the CDR3, the DNA is TGCAGTGCTAGCACAGTGGCTTATGGCTACACCTTC. It specifies CSASTVAYGYTF.

The chain employs TRBV7-9 and TRBJ2-6; tentatively, D is TRBD1 or TRBD2 (5 bases each). The CDR3 length is 12 residues. The V gene lost 8 bases and the J gene lost 3 bases, with 5 bases spanning the gap. Germline assignment: CDR1 SEHNR and CDR2 FQNEAQ (reference sequence). The CDR3 nucleotides are TGTGCCAGCGGGGGTGGGGCCAACGTCCTGACTTTC. Translated: CASGGGANVLTF. Full variable domain (remainder filled in from reference TRBV7-9 and TRBJ2-6): DTGVSQNPRHKITKRGQNVTFRCDPISEHNRLYWYRQTLGQGPEFLTYFQNEAQLEKSRLLSDRFSAERPKGSFSTLEIQRTEQGDSAMYLCASGGGANVLTFGAGSRLTVL.

Here the CDR3 DNA reads TGCAGCGTAGGTCGGGGGGGGCAAGAGACCCAGTACTTC. Translating it yields CSVGRGGQETQYF. The chain has TRBV29-1 and TRBJ2-5, with TRBD2 matching 8 bases. This CDR3 has 13 amino acids. Germline CDR1 reads SQVTM; CDR2 reads ANQGSEA. Unmatched junction bases numbered 5, after V lost 6 bases and J lost 2 bases.

There are a few counts of this clonotype. This sequence joins TRBV25-1 and TRBJ1-1; the D is unclear. The germline CDR1 and CDR2 sequences are MGHDK and SYGVNS. V was cut by 1 base and J by 8 bases, with 17 bases left in between. The CDR3 runs 15 residues. This CDR3 is CASSEWGGRVQEAFF. The CDR3 DNA reads TGTGCCAGCAGTGAATGGGGTGGAAGGGTACAGGAAGCTTTCTTT.

The chain recombines TRBV30 with TRBJ1-2; a possible D gene is TRBD1 (6 bases). Germline-derived CDR1 and CDR2 are GTSNPN and SVGIG (reference sequence). The V and J ends lost 6 bases and 8 bases respectively, with 10 bases between them. This CDR3 region has 10 residues. The CDR3 DNA reads TGTGCCTGCCGGGGGCTGGGCTACACCTTC. As protein: CACRGLGYTF.

This clonotype was observed many times. The chain links TRBV4-3 to TRBJ2-5, with D perhaps matching TRBD1 (5 bases). The CDR3 contains 15 residues. V gave up 0 bases and J gave up 2 bases, with 10 bases separating them. Germline CDR1 reads LGHNA; CDR2 reads YSLEER. The chain's CDR3 is CASSQDLTVQETQYF. Written as DNA, the CDR3 is TGCGCCAGCAGCCAAGATTTGACAGTACAAGAGACCCAGTACTTC.

The table lists this clonotype with many counts. This rearrangement joins TRBV5-5 to TRBJ2-4; 8 positions match TRBD1. Germline V gene data show CDR1 as SGHKS and CDR2 as YYEKEE (reference sequence). V trimming: 4 bases; J trimming: 9 bases; junction bases outside the gene matches: 15. The CDR3 spans 16 residues. CDR3 nucleotide sequence: TGTGCCAGCAGCCCCGTGGTGGGCAGGGGGCCAAGCATTCAGTACTTC. This gives the protein CASSPVVGRGPSIQYF.

This chain joins TRBV6-5 and TRBJ1-6; TRBD1 matches at 7 bases. With 5 bases clipped from V and 7 bases from J, the junction kept 8 bases outside the gene matches. The CDR3 runs to 15 residues. The germline V gene encodes CDR1 MNHEY and CDR2 SVGAGI. The CDR3 sequence is CASSGGTVQNSPLHF. The DNA of the CDR3 is TGTGCCAGCAGTGGGGGGACAGTCCAAAATTCACCCCTCCACTTT.

This clonotype was seen a few times. This chain connects TRBV4-2 to TRBJ2-2; a weak D match, TRBD1 (5 bases). The CDR3 sequence is 14 residues long. The germline V gene encodes CDR1 LGHNA and CDR2 YNFKEQ. Between the trimmed V and J ends, which lost 8 bases and 5 bases, there was a span of 15 bases. The CDR3 DNA reads TGTGCCAGCCAAGGGGTAGGCTTAACCGGGGAGCTGTTTTTT. Translated: CASQGVGLTGELFF.

The rearrangement joins TRBV7-2 to TRBJ1-1; 9 bases match TRBD1. V was pared by 5 bases and J by 7 bases, with 8 bases of the junction left unmatched. Looked up from germline, CDR1 is SGHTA and CDR2 is FQGNSA. The CDR3 sequence is 14 residues long. The CDR3 reads CASSANRGQVEAFF. Written as DNA, the CDR3 is TGTGCCAGCAGCGCCAACAGGGGGCAGGTTGAAGCTTTCTTT.